The 21 T cell receptor beta chains given below trace back to one sample, sequenced in a study of T-cell reconstitution after alpha-beta-depleted transplantation in children. Molecular barcoding with unique molecular identifiers was used for the TCRbeta library. Each CDR3 protein is one row after TCRdb ran MiXCR on the PCR reads. The repertoire holds roughly 100,000 distinct CDR3 sequences, around 7.8% seen once, with about a sixth in the top ten. Sequences were derived from PBMCs, sampled before TCRalphabeta/CD19-depleted stem cell transplant. The source is a boy younger than 10 with acute lymphoblastic leukemia, due to receive a stem cell transplant.

This chain joins TRBV7-2 and TRBJ2-5; D not certain. Germline assignment: CDR1 SGHTA and CDR2 FQGNSA. The CDR3 is 16 amino acids. Trimming pared 0 bases from V and 4 bases from J, leaving 15 bases between. CDR3 nucleotides: TGTGCCAGCAGCTTAGCCCATACCGGAGCAGGAGAGACCCAGTACTTC. It encodes CASSLAHTGAGETQYF.

The V and J genes are TRBV9 and TRBJ2-7; the match to TRBD1 covers 9 bases. The CDR3 loop spans 16 amino acids. V was clipped by 3 bases and J by 5 bases; unmatched bases: 12. Germline loops: CDR1 SGDLS, CDR2 YYNGEE. As DNA, the CDR3 is TGTGCCAGCAGCGGAGACAGGGGGGCCGTTCCCCACGAGCAGTACTTC. As protein: CASSGDRGAVPHEQYF.

This clonotype has only a few counts. The chain uses TRBV18 and TRBJ1-4; D is unclear. Germline CDR1 and CDR2: KGHSH and LQKENI. The CDR3 contains 15 residues. Trimming took off 6 bases at V and 3 bases at J, with 14 bases between the two ends. CDR3 amino acids: CASSPLVGANEKLFF. CDR3 coding DNA: TGTGCCAGCTCGCCCCTTGTCGGGGCTAATGAAAAACTGTTTTTT.

At least ten counts were recorded for this clonotype. The gene calls are TRBV20-1 and TRBJ2-1, with D uncertain. This CDR3 spans 14 amino acids. The germline V gene encodes CDR1 DFQATT and CDR2 SNEGSKA (reference sequence). Trimming shortened V by 1 base and J by 8 bases, and 15 bases separated the two germline ends. CDR3 nucleotide sequence: TGCAGTGCTAGAGGAAGATTCGACTCGGATGAGCAGTTCTTC. As protein: CSARGRFDSDEQFF.

This clonotype showed up many times. The rearrangement joins TRBV5-1 to TRBJ2-2, with 8 bases fitting TRBD1. Per the germline V gene, CDR1 is SGHRS and CDR2 is YFSETQ. The CDR3 consists of 15 residues. Losses at the gene ends were 8 bases for V and 4 bases for J; bases not matched to a gene: 10. The CDR3 here is CASRQGRTGTGELFF. The CDR3 DNA sequence: TGCGCCAGTCGACAGGGGCGCACGGGCACCGGGGAGCTGTTTTTT.

Many counts were recorded for this clonotype. The gene calls are TRBV7-9 and TRBJ2-5, with D perhaps TRBD1 (6 bases). CDR1 is SEHNR, CDR2 FQNEAQ, per germline (reference sequence). The CDR3 spans 17 residues. V lost 1 base and J 2 bases, leaving 17 bases between the germline ends. CDR3 amino acids: CASSLGLAGAGQETQYF. CDR3 DNA: TGTGCCAGCAGCTTAGGGCTGGCAGGGGCAGGTCAAGAGACCCAGTACTTC.

Ten or more counts support this clonotype. The rearrangement joins TRBV11-2 to TRBJ2-5, with 7 positions matching TRBD1. The CDR3 sequence is 15 residues long. In germline, CDR1 is SGHAT, CDR2 FQNNGV. V trimming: 1 base; J trimming: 2 bases; junction bases outside the gene matches: 4. The CDR3, as DNA: TGTGCCAGCAGCTTAGGAGGGGGCCCGCAAGAGACCCAGTACTTC. It codes for CASSLGGGPQETQYF.

This clonotype was detected ten times or more. The CDR3 nucleotides are TGCAGTGCTAGTGGTACGGGCTACGAGCAGTACTTC. Amino acids: CSASGTGYEQYF. The V and J genes are TRBV20-1 and TRBJ2-7, with no clear D. The CDR3 runs to 12 residues. Germline V CDR1 and CDR2: DFQATT, SNEGSKA (reference sequence). Trimming removed 3 bases from V and 3 bases from J, with 9 bases in between.

This clonotype appeared many times. The chain links TRBV15 to TRBJ2-2; TRBD2 matches 13 bases. With V trimmed by 1 base and J by 4 bases, 0 bases remained unmatched. Germline lookup yields CDR1 LNHNV and CDR2 YYDKDF (reference sequence). CDR3 size: 16 residues. The CDR3, as DNA: TGTGCCACCAGCAGAGGGACTAGCGGGGGCACCGGGGAGCTGTTTTTT. Translated, it gives CATSRGTSGGTGELFF.

The genes are TRBV4-3 and TRBJ2-3, with 10 bases fitting TRBD2. In germline, CDR1 is LGHNA, CDR2 YSLEER. The V and J ends lost 1 base and 1 base, in that order; junction bases with no gene match: 2. This CDR3 comprises 16 residues. DNA for the CDR3: TGCGCCAGCAGCCAAGCTCTAGCGGGGGGCACAGATACGCAGTATTTT. It translates to CASSQALAGGTDTQYF.

In its sample, this clonotype was seen many times. The V call is TRBV20-1, the J call TRBJ2-3; D may be TRBD2 (5 bases). CDR3 size: 13 residues. Trimming shortened V by 3 bases and J by 4 bases, and 11 bases separated the two germline ends. Germline values: CDR1 DFQATT, CDR2 SNEGSKA (reference sequence). In DNA form, the CDR3 reads TGCAGTGCTAGCGTGTCGGGGTCAGATACGCAGTATTTT. Translating it yields CSASVSGSDTQYF.

This clonotype was seen ten or more times. The chain links TRBV4-3 to TRBJ1-2, with D possibly matching TRBD1 (5 bases). The germline V and J ends were trimmed by 2 bases and 8 bases, with 30 bases remaining between them. Germline CDR1 reads LGHNA; CDR2 reads YSLEER. This CDR3 comprises 19 residues. This chain's CDR3 is CASSQNLGVLGTSIAGYTF. The CDR3 nucleotides are TGCGCCAGCAGCCAAAATTTGGGCGTACTCGGGACTAGTATTGCAGGCTACACCTTC.

This clonotype has a count of ten or more. The chain uses TRBV3-1 and TRBJ2-7; a weak D match, TRBD2 (5 bases). Germline loops: CDR1 LGHDT, CDR2 YNNKEL (reference sequence). This CDR3 region has 15 residues. V was clipped by 1 base and J by 6 bases, with 16 bases between them. The DNA for the CDR3 is TGTGCCAGCAGCCAAGTTGAAGCGGTACCCTTCGAGCAGTACTTC. Amino acid sequence: CASSQVEAVPFEQYF.

The rearrangement links TRBV28 to TRBJ1-2, with TRBD1 identical over 8 bases. Trimming took 10 bases from V and 8 from J; bases not matched to a gene: 12. This CDR3 comprises 13 residues. Looked up from germline, CDR1 is MDHEN and CDR2 is SYDVKM. This chain's CDR3 is CAIGGQGYKGYTF. The CDR3, as DNA: TGTGCCATCGGAGGACAGGGCTATAAAGGCTACACCTTC.

J is TRBJ1-1 and V is TRBV4-3; TRBD1 is a possible D gene (5 bases). The germline V and J ends were trimmed by 0 bases and 4 bases, with 12 bases remaining between them. CDR3 length: 15 amino acids. Per the germline V gene, CDR1 is LGHNA and CDR2 is YSLEER. The CDR3 reads CASSQDTGLGTEAFF. The CDR3 DNA reads TGCGCCAGCAGCCAAGATACAGGCTTGGGCACTGAAGCTTTCTTT.

This chain connects TRBV5-6 to TRBJ1-4; D is undetermined. Trimming removed 1 base from V and 8 bases from J, with 15 bases in between. In germline, CDR1 is SGHDT, CDR2 YYEEEE. The CDR3 consists of 15 residues. CDR3 in DNA: TGTGCCAGCAGCTTGTATGCTAGAGTGGAGGAAAAACTGTTTTTT. Translated: CASSLYARVEEKLFF. Full variable domain (outside the CDR3, taken from reference TRBV5-6 and TRBJ1-4): DAGVTQSPTHLIKTRGQQVTLRCSPKSGHDTVSWYQQALGQGPQFIFQYYEEEERQRGNFPDRFSGHQFPNYSSELNVNALLLGDSALYLCASSLYARVEEKLFFGSGTQLSVL.

In its sample, this clonotype was seen many times. The chain uses TRBV7-3 and TRBJ2-5, with D unresolved. Per germline, CDR1 SGHTA and CDR2 FQGTGA. The V gene lost 1 base and the J gene lost 0 bases, with 9 bases spanning the gap. CDR3 length equals 15 residues. The DNA for the CDR3 is TGTGCCAGCAGCTTAAGTGCGCAGGACCAAGAGACCCAGTACTTC. Translating it yields CASSLSAQDQETQYF.

This clonotype was picked up many times. The rearrangement links TRBV28 to TRBJ2-1, with TRBD2 identical over 9 bases. With 11 bases clipped from V and 0 bases from J, the junction kept 2 bases outside the gene matches. Germline CDR1 MDHEN, CDR2 SYDVKM. CDR3 length: 13 amino acids. CDR3 amino acids: CAGSGSSYNEQFF. The DNA for the CDR3 is TGTGCCGGTAGCGGGAGCTCCTACAATGAGCAGTTCTTC.

In its sample, this clonotype was seen many times. The chain has TRBV27 and TRBJ2-5; no clear D gene. This CDR3 is 15 amino acids long. V was cut by 1 base and J by 0 bases, with 9 bases left in between. Germline V gives CDR1 MNHEY, CDR2 SMNVEV (reference sequence). Here the CDR3 reads CASSLLGIDQETQYF. For the CDR3, the DNA is TGTGCCAGCAGTTTATTAGGGATAGACCAAGAGACCCAGTACTTC.

This clonotype was seen a few times. V is TRBV7-6 and J is TRBJ1-3; D is uncertain. V was cut by 3 bases and J by 0 bases, with 9 bases left in between. Germline V gene sequence: CDR1 SGHVS, CDR2 FNYEAQ. The CDR3 totals 15 residues. CDR3 sequence (DNA): TGTGCCAGCAGCTTTGGGCCGACCTCTGGAAACACCATATATTTT. Amino acids: CASSFGPTSGNTIYF. The full variable domain, rest sourced from reference TRBV7-6 and TRBJ1-3, is GAGVSQSPRYKVTKRGQDVALRCDPISGHVSLYWYRQALGQGPEFLTYFNYEAQQDKSGLPNDRFSAERPEGSISTLTIQRTEQRDSAMYRCASSFGPTSGNTIYFGEGSWLTVV.

The J gene is TRBJ1-5, the V gene TRBV2; 7 bases are a match to TRBD1. Losses at the gene ends were 4 bases for V and 2 bases for J; bases not matched to a gene: 5. This CDR3 has 15 residues. Germline CDR1 is SNHLY and CDR2 is FYNNEI. As DNA, the CDR3 is TGTGCCAGCAGTGTAAACACAGGGGGCAATCAGCCCCAGCATTTT. Its translation: CASSVNTGGNQPQHF.